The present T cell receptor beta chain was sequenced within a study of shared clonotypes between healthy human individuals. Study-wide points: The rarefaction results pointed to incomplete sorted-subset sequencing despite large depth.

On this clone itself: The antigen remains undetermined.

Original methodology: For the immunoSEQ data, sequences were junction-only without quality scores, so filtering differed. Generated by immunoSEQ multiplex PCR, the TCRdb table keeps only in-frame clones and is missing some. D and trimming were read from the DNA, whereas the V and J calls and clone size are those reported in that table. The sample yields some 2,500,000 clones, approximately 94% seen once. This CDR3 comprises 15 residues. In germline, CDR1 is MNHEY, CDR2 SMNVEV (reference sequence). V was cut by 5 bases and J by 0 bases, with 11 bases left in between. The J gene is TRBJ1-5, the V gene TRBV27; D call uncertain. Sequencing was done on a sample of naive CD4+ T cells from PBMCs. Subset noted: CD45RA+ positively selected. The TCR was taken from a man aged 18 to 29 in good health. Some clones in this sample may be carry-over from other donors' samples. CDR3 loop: CASSVASYSNQPQHF. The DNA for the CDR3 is TGTGCCAGCAGTGTAGCCTCTTATAGCAATCAGCCCCAGCATTTT.